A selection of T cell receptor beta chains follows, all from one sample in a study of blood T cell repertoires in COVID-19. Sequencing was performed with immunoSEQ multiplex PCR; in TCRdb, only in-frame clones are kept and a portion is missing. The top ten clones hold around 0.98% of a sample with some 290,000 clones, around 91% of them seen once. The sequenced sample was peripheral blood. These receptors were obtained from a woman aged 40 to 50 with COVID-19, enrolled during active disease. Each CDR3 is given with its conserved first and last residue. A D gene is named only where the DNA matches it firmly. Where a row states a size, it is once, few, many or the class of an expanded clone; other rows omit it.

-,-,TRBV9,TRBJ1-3,TGTGCCAGCAGCCTCTACCCGGGTTCCATTGGAAACACCATATATTTT,CASSLYPGSIGNTIYF
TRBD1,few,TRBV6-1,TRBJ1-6,TGTGCCAGCAGTGCCTACTCCGGGACAGGGGGCGCGGGGCCCCTCCACTTT,CASSAYSGTGGAGPLHF
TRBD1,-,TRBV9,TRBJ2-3,TGTGCCAGCAGCCTTGGACAGGGGACAGATACGCAGTATTTT,CASSLGQGTDTQYF
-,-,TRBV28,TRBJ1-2,TGTGCCAGCAGTTTGGTTTCGGGGGGTTATGGCTACACCTTC,CASSLVSGGYGYTF
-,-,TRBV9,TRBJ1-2,TGTGCCAGCAGCGTAGAAAGTGAGTACTATGGCTACACCTTC,CASSVESEYYGYTF
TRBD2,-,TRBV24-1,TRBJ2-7,TGTGCCACCAGCCATGGGGGGGGAAGCTCCTACGAGCAGTACTTC,CATSHGGGSSYEQYF
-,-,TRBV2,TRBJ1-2,TGTGCCAGCAGTGAAAGGAACAGAAACTATGGCTACACCTTC,CASSERNRNYGYTF
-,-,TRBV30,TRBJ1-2,TGTGCCTGGGGAAGGGGGAGATACACCTTC,CAWGRGRYTF
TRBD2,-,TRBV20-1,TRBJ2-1,TGCAGTGCTAGTAAAGCGGGGGGGCTCTACAATGAGCAGTTCTTC,CSASKAGGLYNEQFF
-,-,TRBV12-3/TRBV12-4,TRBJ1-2,TGTGCCAGCAGTAGCAGCAGGGAATATGGCTACACCTTC,CASSSSREYGYTF
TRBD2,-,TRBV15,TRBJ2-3,TGTGCCACCCAAGCGGGAGGGACAGATACGCAGTATTTT,CATQAGGTDTQYF
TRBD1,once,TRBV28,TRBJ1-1,TGTGCCAGCAGTTTCCCAAGCCTGGGACAGATGAACACTGAAGCTTTCTTT,CASSFPSLGQMNTEAFF
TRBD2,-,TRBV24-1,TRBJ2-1,TGTGCCACCAGCGCACCGGGACTAGCGGGACGGGGTGAGCAGTTCTTC,CATSAPGLAGRGEQFF
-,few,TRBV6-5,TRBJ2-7,TGTGCCAGCACTAGAACCGACAGCTCCGAGCAGTACTTC,CASTRTDSSEQYF
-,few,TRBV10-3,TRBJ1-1,TGTGCCATCAGTGACCCAGGGGAGCGGGGCACTGAAGCTTTCTTT,CAISDPGERGTEAFF
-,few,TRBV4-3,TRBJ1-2,TGCGCCAGCAGCCAAGGGTTAATCATTCAGGGCACGGGCTATGGCTACACCTTC,CASSQGLIIQGTGYGYTF
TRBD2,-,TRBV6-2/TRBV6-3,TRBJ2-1,TGTGCCAGCAGCCCTCCGGGACTAGCCAATGAGCAGTTCTTC,CASSPPGLANEQFF
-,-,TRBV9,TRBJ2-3,TGTGCCAGCAGCGTAGCGCCGGGCACAGATACGCAGTATTTT,CASSVAPGTDTQYF
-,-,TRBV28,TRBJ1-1,TGTGCCAGCAGTCGCGGGGGGGGTATCACTGAAGCTTTCTTT,CASSRGGGITEAFF
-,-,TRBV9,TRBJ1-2,TGTGCCAGCAGCGTAGCACCCAGGGGCAATGGCTACACCTTC,CASSVAPRGNGYTF
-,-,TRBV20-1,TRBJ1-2,TGCAGTGCTAGAGAAACGGGAGGCTACACCTTC,CSARETGGYTF
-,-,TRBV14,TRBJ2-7,TGTGCCAGCAGCCACAGGAGGCTCTACGAGCAGTACTTC,CASSHRRLYEQYF
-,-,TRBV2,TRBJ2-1,TGTGCCAGCGGGTGGGTAGCTAGGAATGAGCAGTTCTTC,CASGWVARNEQFF
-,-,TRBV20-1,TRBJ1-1,TGCAGTGCTAGTGGAGGGTCGAACACTGAAGCTTTCTTT,CSASGGSNTEAFF
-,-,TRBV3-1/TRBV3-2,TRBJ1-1,TGTGCCAGCAGCCAAGTTGAGGGCAGAGCTGAAGCTTTCTTT,CASSQVEGRAEAFF
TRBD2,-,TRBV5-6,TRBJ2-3,TGTGCCAGCAGCCGCGAGGCTAGCGGGAGTCCGCGTATGTATTTT,CASSREASGSPRMYF
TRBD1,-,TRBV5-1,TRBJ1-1,TGCGCCAGCAGCTTGGTTTCAGGGGGCACTGAAGCTTTCTTT,CASSLVSGGTEAFF
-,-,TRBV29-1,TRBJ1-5,TGCAGCGTTGGATGGGACACCTATAGCAATCAGCCCCAGCATTTT,CSVGWDTYSNQPQHF
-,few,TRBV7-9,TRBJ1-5,TGTGCCAGCAGCTTTGGAGTCCATCAGCCCCAGCATTTT,CASSFGVHQPQHF
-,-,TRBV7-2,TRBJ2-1,TGTGCCAGCAGCCCCGGTTACTACAATGAGCAGTTCTTC,CASSPGYYNEQFF
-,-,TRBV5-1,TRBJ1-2,TGCGCCAGCAGCTTGGGATTGGGACTATACGGCTACACCTTC,CASSLGLGLYGYTF
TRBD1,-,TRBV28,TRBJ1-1,TGTGCCAGCAGGCTGACAGGGAGGAACACTGAAGCTTTCTTT,CASRLTGRNTEAFF
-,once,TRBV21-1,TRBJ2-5,TGTGCCAGCAGCAAAGCGCTTGTCGGGGGTCGACGAGAGACCCAGTACTTC,CASSKALVGGRRETQYF
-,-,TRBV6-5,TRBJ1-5,TGTGCCAGCAGTTACGATTTCCTCGGGCAGCCCCAGCATTTT,CASSYDFLGQPQHF
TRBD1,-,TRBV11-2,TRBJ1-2,TGTGCCAGCAGCTCTGTTGGGACAGAGACTAACTATGGCTACACCTTC,CASSSVGTETNYGYTF
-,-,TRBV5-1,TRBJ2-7,TGCGCCAGCAGCTTGGGCTTTACAGAGGGTGGCTACGAGCAGTACTTC,CASSLGFTEGGYEQYF
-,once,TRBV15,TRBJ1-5,TGTGCCACCAGCAGAGATCAGCAGCCCCAGCATTTT,CATSRDQQPQHF
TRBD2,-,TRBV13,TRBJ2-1,TGTGCCAGCAGCTTTAGGACTAGCGGCTCCTACAATGAGCAGTTCTTC,CASSFRTSGSYNEQFF
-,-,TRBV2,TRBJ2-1,TGTGCCAGCATTGCGGGGAACGAGCAGTTCTTC,CASIAGNEQFF
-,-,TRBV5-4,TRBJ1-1,TGTGCCAGCAGCTTCCCGGGAGGGAAGGAAACTGAAGCTTTCTTT,CASSFPGGKETEAFF
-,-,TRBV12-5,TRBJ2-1,TGTGCTAGTGGTTTGGTACAGGGAGGGGGATACAATGAGCAGTTCTTC,CASGLVQGGGYNEQFF
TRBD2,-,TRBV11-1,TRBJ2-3,TGTGCCAGCAGCGGCTGGCGGGGGGGATCCACAGATACGCAGTATTTT,CASSGWRGGSTDTQYF